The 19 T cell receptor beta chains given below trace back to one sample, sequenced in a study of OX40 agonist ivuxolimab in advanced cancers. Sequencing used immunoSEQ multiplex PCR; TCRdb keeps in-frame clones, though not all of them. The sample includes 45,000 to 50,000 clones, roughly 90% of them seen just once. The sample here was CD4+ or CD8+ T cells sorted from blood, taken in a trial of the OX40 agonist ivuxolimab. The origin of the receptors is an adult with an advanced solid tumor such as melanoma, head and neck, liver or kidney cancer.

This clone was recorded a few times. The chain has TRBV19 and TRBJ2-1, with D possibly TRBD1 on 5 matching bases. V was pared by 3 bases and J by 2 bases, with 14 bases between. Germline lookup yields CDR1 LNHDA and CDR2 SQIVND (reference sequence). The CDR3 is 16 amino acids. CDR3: CASSISRAGTYNEQFF. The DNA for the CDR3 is TGTGCCAGTAGTATCTCCAGGGCAGGGACCTACAATGAGCAGTTCTTC.

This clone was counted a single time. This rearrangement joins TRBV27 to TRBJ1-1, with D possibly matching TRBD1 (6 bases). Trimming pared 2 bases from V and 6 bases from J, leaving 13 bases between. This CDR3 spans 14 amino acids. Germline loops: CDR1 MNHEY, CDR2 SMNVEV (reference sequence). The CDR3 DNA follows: TGTGCCAGCAGTTTACTGGGACATATCCCTGAAGCTTTCTTT. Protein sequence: CASSLLGHIPEAFF.

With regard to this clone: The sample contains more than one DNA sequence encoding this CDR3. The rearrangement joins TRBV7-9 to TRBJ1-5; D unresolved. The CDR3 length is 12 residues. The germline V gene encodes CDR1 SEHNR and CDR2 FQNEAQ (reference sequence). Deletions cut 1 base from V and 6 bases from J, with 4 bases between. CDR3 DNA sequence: TGTGCCAGCAGCTTAGGGGGTCAGCCCCAGCATTTT. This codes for CASSLGGQPQHF.

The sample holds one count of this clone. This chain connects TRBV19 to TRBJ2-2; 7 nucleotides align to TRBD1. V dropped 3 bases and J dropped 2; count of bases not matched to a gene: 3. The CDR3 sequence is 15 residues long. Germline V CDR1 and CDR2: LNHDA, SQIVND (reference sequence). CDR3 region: CASSIWTGNTGELFF. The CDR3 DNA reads TGTGCCAGTAGTATCTGGACAGGAAACACCGGGGAGCTGTTTTTT. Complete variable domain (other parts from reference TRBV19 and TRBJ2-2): DGGITQSPKYLFRKEGQNVTLSCEQNLNHDAMYWYRQDPGQGLRLIYYSQIVNDFQKGDIAEGYSVSREKKESFPLTVTSAQKNPTAFYLCASSIWTGNTGELFFGEGSRLTVL.

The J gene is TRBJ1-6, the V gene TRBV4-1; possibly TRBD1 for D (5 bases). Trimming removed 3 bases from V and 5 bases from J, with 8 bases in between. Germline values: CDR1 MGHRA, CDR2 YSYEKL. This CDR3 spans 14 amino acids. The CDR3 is CASSQGRDNSPLHF. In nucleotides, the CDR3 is TGCGCCAGCAGCCAGGGACGAGATAATTCACCCCTCCACTTT.

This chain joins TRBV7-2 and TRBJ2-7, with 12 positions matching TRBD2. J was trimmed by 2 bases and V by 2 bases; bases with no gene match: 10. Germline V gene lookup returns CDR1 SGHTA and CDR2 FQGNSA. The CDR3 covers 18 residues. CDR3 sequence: CASSLSLAGGPVPYEQYF. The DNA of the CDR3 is TGTGCCAGCAGCTTAAGTCTAGCGGGAGGGCCCGTACCCTACGAGCAGTACTTC.

Here the CDR3 DNA reads TGTGCCAGCAGTGCTACGAGGGGCTACGAGCAGTACTTC. This encodes CASSATRGYEQYF. The chain couples TRBV27 to TRBJ2-7, with D tentatively TRBD1 or TRBD2 (5 bases each). The V end lost 5 bases, the J end lost 3 bases, and 11 bases lay between the germline ends. The CDR3 consists of 13 residues. CDR1 is MNHEY and CDR2 is SMNVEV in the germline V gene (reference sequence).

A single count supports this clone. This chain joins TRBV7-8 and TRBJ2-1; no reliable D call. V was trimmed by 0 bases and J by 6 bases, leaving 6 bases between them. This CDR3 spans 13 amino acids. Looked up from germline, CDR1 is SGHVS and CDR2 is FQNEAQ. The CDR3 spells CASSLAGINEQFF. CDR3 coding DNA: TGTGCCAGCAGCTTAGCAGGGATCAATGAGCAGTTCTTC. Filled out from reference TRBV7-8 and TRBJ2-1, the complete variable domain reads GAGVSQSPRYKVAKRGQDVALRCDPISGHVSLFWYQQALGQGPEFLTYFQNEAQLDKSGLPSDRFFAERPEGSVSTLKIQRTQQEDSAVYLCASSLAGINEQFFGPGTRLTVL.

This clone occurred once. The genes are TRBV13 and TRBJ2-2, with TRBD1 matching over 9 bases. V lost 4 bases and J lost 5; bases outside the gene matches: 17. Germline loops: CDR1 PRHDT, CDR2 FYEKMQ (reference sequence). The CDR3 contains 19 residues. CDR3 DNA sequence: TGTGCCAGCAGCTCTACCGGGACAGGGTCTTGGACAGGGACCGGGGAGCTGTTTTTT. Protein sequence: CASSSTGTGSWTGTGELFF. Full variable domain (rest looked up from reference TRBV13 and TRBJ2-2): AAGVIQSPRHLIKEKRETATLKCYPIPRHDTVYWYQQGPGQDPQFLISFYEKMQSDKGSIPDRFSAQQFSDYHSELNMSSLELGDSALYFCASSSTGTGSWTGTGELFFGEGSRLTVL.

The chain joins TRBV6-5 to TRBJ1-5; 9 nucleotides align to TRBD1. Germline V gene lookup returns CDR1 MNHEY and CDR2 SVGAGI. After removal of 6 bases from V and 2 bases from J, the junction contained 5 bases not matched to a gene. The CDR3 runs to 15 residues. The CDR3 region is CASSWGQGGNQPQHF. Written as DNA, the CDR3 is TGTGCCAGCAGCTGGGGACAGGGAGGCAATCAGCCCCAGCATTTT.

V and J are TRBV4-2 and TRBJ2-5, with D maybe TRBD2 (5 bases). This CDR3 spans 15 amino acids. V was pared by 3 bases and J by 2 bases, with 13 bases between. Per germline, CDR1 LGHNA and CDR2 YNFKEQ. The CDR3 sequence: CASSQGAGGQETQYF. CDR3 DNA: TGTGCCAGCAGCCAGGGCGCGGGCGGACAAGAGACCCAGTACTTC.

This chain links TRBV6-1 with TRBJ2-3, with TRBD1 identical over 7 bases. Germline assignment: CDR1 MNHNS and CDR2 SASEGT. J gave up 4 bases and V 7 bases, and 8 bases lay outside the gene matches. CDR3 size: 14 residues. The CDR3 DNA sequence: TGTGCCAGCACCGGAGACAGGGACGCAGATACGCAGTATTTT. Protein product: CASTGDRDADTQYF.

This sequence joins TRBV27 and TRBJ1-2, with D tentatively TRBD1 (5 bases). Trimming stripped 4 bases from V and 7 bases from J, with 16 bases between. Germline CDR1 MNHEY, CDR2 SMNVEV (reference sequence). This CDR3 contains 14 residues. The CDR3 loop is CASSSRDQGFGYTF. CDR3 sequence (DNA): TGTGCCAGCAGTTCCCGGGACCAAGGGTTTGGCTACACCTTC.

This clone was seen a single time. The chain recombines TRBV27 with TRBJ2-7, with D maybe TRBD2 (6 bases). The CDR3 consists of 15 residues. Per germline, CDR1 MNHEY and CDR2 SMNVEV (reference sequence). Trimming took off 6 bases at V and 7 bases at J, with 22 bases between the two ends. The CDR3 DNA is TGTGCCAGCAGCGCTATTACAGCTCCTCGGGGGGAGCAGTACTTC. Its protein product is CASSAITAPRGEQYF.

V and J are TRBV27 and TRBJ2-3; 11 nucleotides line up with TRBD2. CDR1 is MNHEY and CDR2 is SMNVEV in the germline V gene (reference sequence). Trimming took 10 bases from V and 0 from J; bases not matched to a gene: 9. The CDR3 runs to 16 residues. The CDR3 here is CATAGTSGASTDTQYF. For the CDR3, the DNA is TGTGCCACCGCCGGGACTAGCGGAGCAAGCACAGATACGCAGTATTTT.

In nucleotides, the CDR3 is TGTGCCAGCAGCTTAGGGGCTTACAATGAGCAGTTCTTC. Amino acids: CASSLGAYNEQFF. This rearrangement joins TRBV7-2 to TRBJ2-1; no reliable D call. The CDR3 sequence is 13 residues long. From germline, CDR1 is SGHTA and CDR2 FQGNSA. V dropped 1 base and J dropped 4 bases, with 5 bases sitting between them.

The CDR3 loop reads CASTDGNTSYEQYF. The CDR3 DNA is TGCGCCAGCACCGACGGCAACACTTCCTACGAGCAGTACTTC. The V and J genes are TRBV23-1 and TRBJ2-7; D unclear. TRBV23-1 is an ORF, with its function uncertain. The CDR3 is 14 residues long. Trimming stripped 7 bases from V and 1 base from J, with 14 bases between.

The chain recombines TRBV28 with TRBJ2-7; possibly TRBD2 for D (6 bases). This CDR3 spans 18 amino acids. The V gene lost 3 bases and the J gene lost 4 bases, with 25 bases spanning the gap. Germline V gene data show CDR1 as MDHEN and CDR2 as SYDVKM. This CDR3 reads CASSFPDSLVGTPYEQYF. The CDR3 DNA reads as TGTGCCAGCAGTTTTCCGGACTCCCTCGTGGGGACTCCTTACGAGCAGTACTTC.

The CDR3 DNA is TGTGCCAGCAGTGACTTCTACAATGAGCAGTTCTTC. It is translated as CASSDFYNEQFF. The V call is TRBV6-6, the J call TRBJ2-1; D gene uncertain. Deletions cut 5 bases from V and 3 bases from J, with 5 bases between. CDR1 and CDR2 from the germline V gene are MNHNY and SVGAGI (reference sequence). The CDR3 sequence is 12 residues long.